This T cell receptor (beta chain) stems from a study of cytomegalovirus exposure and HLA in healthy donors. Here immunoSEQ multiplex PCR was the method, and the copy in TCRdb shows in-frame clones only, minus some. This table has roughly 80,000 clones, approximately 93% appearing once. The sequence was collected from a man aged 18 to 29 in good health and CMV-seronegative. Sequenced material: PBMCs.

The CDR3 loop reads CASSPARDFTDTQYF. As DNA, the CDR3 is TGTGCCAGCAGCCCCGCCCGGGACTTCACAGATACGCAGTATTTT. The chain carries TRBV7-2 and TRBJ2-3; TRBD2 might be the D (6 bases). The germline V and J ends were trimmed by 5 bases and 2 bases, with 14 bases remaining between them. The CDR3 has 15 amino acids. Germline assignment: CDR1 SGHTA and CDR2 FQGNSA.